These T cell receptor beta chains were read from a single sample in a study of cytomegalovirus exposure and HLA in healthy donors. The table came from immunoSEQ multiplex PCR; TCRdb's copy has only in-frame clones and leaves some out. This table has about 260,000 clones, 90% appearing once. Sequencing was done on a sample of PBMCs. The receptors shown here come from a woman in her 30s in good health and CMV-seronegative. The CDR3 runs from the conserved cysteine through the conserved F or W. A D gene is named only where the DNA matches it firmly. Some rows have no size entry. The others give once, few or many, or a class for an expanded clone.

CDR3 protein: CASRELAGGEKTQYF
CDR3 DNA: TGTGCCAGCAGAGAACTAGCGGGAGGTGAGAAGACCCAGTACTTC
J gene: TRBJ2-5
V gene: TRBV5-6
D gene: TRBD2
clone size: NA

CDR3 protein: CASSLLSGKAADTQYF
CDR3 DNA: TGTGCCAGCAGCTTACTGAGCGGGAAAGCGGCAGATACGCAGTATTTT
J gene: TRBJ2-3
V gene: TRBV11-2
D gene: TRBD2
clone size: NA

CDR3 protein: CASSMEREGGYEQYF
CDR3 DNA: TGTGCCAGCAGCATGGAGCGGGAGGGCGGTTACGAGCAGTACTTC
J gene: TRBJ2-7
V gene: TRBV21-1
D gene: NA
clone size: NA

CDR3 protein: CASSPEGYEQYF
CDR3 DNA: TGTGCCAGCAGCCCCGAAGGTTACGAGCAGTACTTC
J gene: TRBJ2-7
V gene: TRBV7-2
D gene: NA
clone size: once

CDR3 protein: CASSSSAGKQFF
CDR3 DNA: TGTGCCAGCAGCTCCAGCGCCGGGAAGCAGTTCTTC
J gene: TRBJ2-1
V gene: TRBV7-2
D gene: NA
clone size: NA

CDR3 protein: CASSAGTAGTDTQYF
CDR3 DNA: TGTGCCAGCAGTGCCGGGACAGCAGGCACAGATACGCAGTATTTT
J gene: TRBJ2-3
V gene: TRBV27
D gene: TRBD1
clone size: NA

CDR3 protein: CASSLDVDTQYF
CDR3 DNA: TGCGCCAGCAGCTTGGATGTAGATACGCAGTATTTT
J gene: TRBJ2-3
V gene: TRBV5-1
D gene: NA
clone size: NA

CDR3 protein: CASSLDGTATYEQYF
CDR3 DNA: TGTGCCAGCAGCTTAGATGGGACAGCCACCTACGAGCAGTACTTC
J gene: TRBJ2-7
V gene: TRBV7-2
D gene: TRBD1
clone size: NA

CDR3 protein: CASSESTGGFNNEQFF
CDR3 DNA: TGTGCCAGCAGTGAGTCGACAGGGGGATTTAACAATGAGCAGTTCTTC
J gene: TRBJ2-1
V gene: TRBV6-1
D gene: TRBD1
clone size: NA

CDR3 protein: CASSQQYPLNSYEQYF
CDR3 DNA: TGCGCCAGCAGCCAACAATACCCTCTAAATTCCTACGAGCAGTACTTC
J gene: TRBJ2-7
V gene: TRBV4-1
D gene: NA
clone size: NA

CDR3 protein: CASSLLNTGELFF
CDR3 DNA: TGTGCCAGCAGTTTACTGAACACCGGGGAGCTGTTTTTT
J gene: TRBJ2-2
V gene: TRBV27
D gene: NA
clone size: NA

CDR3 protein: CASNPLAGESYEQYF
CDR3 DNA: TGTGCCAGCAACCCACTAGCGGGAGAATCCTACGAGCAGTACTTC
J gene: TRBJ2-7
V gene: TRBV6-1
D gene: TRBD2
clone size: NA

CDR3 protein: CASSLPGQNIQYF
CDR3 DNA: TGTGCCAGCAGTTTACCTGGACAAAACATTCAGTACTTC
J gene: TRBJ2-4
V gene: TRBV6-6
D gene: NA
clone size: NA

CDR3 protein: CASSLVRGTEAFF
CDR3 DNA: TGTGCCAGCAGCTTGGTAAGGGGTACTGAAGCTTTCTTT
J gene: TRBJ1-1
V gene: TRBV5-6
D gene: NA
clone size: once

CDR3 protein: CASSTHAVNSGNTIYF
CDR3 DNA: TGTGCCAGCAGCACACATGCAGTGAACTCTGGAAACACCATATATTTT
J gene: TRBJ1-3
V gene: TRBV7-8
D gene: NA
clone size: once

CDR3 protein: CASSPGEGEQFF
CDR3 DNA: TGTGCCAGCAGCCCCGGGGAGGGGGAGCAGTTCTTC
J gene: TRBJ2-1
V gene: TRBV9
D gene: TRBD2
clone size: NA

CDR3 protein: CASSVPGLAEGTRDEQYF
CDR3 DNA: TGTGCCAGCAGCGTCCCGGGACTAGCGGAAGGGACGAGGGACGAGCAGTACTTC
J gene: TRBJ2-7
V gene: TRBV7-9
D gene: TRBD2
clone size: NA

CDR3 protein: CASSIGAGTGAYEQYF
CDR3 DNA: TGTGCCAGCAGCATCGGGGCCGGGACAGGGGCCTACGAGCAGTACTTC
J gene: TRBJ2-7
V gene: TRBV5-5
D gene: TRBD1
clone size: NA

CDR3 protein: CASSLIFAGDHEQYF
CDR3 DNA: TGTGCCAGCAGTTTAATATTTGCGGGAGACCACGAGCAGTACTTC
J gene: TRBJ2-7
V gene: TRBV27
D gene: TRBD2
clone size: NA

CDR3 protein: CASSEYAPASPGELFF
CDR3 DNA: TGTGCCAGCAGTGAATATGCCCCGGCTAGCCCCGGGGAGCTGTTTTTT
J gene: TRBJ2-2
V gene: TRBV25-1
D gene: NA
clone size: NA

CDR3 protein: CATSRAGRSTHTQYF
CDR3 DNA: TGTGCCACCAGCAGAGCAGGGAGATCCACACATACGCAGTATTTT
J gene: TRBJ2-3
V gene: TRBV15
D gene: NA
clone size: NA

CDR3 protein: CASSQGPPGLVLHEQFF
CDR3 DNA: TGCGCCAGCAGCCAAGGACCCCCGGGACTAGTCCTACATGAGCAGTTCTTC
J gene: TRBJ2-1
V gene: TRBV4-1
D gene: TRBD2
clone size: NA

CDR3 protein: CASSDAAGAPYEQYF
CDR3 DNA: TGTGCCAGCAGTGATGCGGCAGGGGCCCCCTACGAGCAGTACTTC
J gene: TRBJ2-7
V gene: TRBV6-1
D gene: NA
clone size: NA

CDR3 protein: CASSQAPSDRGYEQYF
CDR3 DNA: TGCGCCAGCAGCCAAGCCCCCTCGGACAGGGGGTACGAGCAGTACTTC
J gene: TRBJ2-7
V gene: TRBV4-3
D gene: TRBD1
clone size: once

CDR3 protein: CASSKTTSGSTDTQYF
CDR3 DNA: TGTGCCAGCAGCAAGACGACTAGCGGAAGCACAGATACGCAGTATTTT
J gene: TRBJ2-3
V gene: TRBV9
D gene: TRBD2
clone size: NA

CDR3 protein: CASSVAHGRVQETQYF
CDR3 DNA: TGTGCCAGCAGCGTAGCACATGGGAGGGTCCAAGAGACCCAGTACTTC
J gene: TRBJ2-5
V gene: TRBV9
D gene: TRBD2
clone size: few

CDR3 protein: CASEGTLWKPYF
CDR3 DNA: TGTGCCAGCGAAGGAACCTTGTGGAAACCTTACTTC
J gene: TRBJ2-5
V gene: TRBV6-1
D gene: NA
clone size: NA